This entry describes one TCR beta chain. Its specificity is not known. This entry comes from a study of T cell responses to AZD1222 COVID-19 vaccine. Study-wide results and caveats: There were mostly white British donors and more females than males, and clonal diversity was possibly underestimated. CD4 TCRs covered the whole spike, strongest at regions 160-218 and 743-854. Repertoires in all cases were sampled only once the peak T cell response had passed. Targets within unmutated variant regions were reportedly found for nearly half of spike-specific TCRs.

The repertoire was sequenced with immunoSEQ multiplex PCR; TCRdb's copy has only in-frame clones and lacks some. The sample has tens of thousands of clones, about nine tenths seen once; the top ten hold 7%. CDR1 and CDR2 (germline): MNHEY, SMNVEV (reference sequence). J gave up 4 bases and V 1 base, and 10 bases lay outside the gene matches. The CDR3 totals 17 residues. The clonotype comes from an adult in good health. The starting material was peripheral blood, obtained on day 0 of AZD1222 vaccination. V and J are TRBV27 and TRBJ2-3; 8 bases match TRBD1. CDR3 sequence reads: CASSLLLQGVFADTQYF. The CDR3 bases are TGTGCCAGCAGTTTATTGCTACAGGGGGTTTTCGCAGATACGCAGTATTTT.